The 14 T cell receptor beta chains below were found in one sample sequenced in a study of shared clonotypes between healthy human individuals (dated by TCRdb to about 2020). Library preparation was by the immunoSEQ multiplex PCR assay. TCRdb obtained this table from immuneACCESS and retained in-frame rearrangements with V and J assigned. These tables miss some clones; where compared with another copy, unresolved V genes account for less than half of the shortfall, and the remainder is unexplained. This sample is represented by some 790,000 clones; about two thirds of them were singletons. The leading ten clones occupy about 1.7% of the sample. Sequencing was done on a sample of memory CD4+ T cells sorted from blood. The cell subset or site label for this specimen denotes: CD45RA-negative fraction. The receptor source for this set is a woman aged 25 to 39 in good health.

The chain combines TRBV19 with TRBJ1-2; the D is unclear. Germline V gene sequence: CDR1 LNHDA, CDR2 SQIVND (reference sequence). The CDR3 is 12 amino acids. The V and J ends lost 5 bases and 3 bases respectively, with 7 bases between them. CDR3 amino acids: CASSRADYGYTF. In DNA, the CDR3 is TGTGCCAGTAGTCGGGCAGACTATGGCTACACCTTC.

This clone has only a few counts. The J gene is TRBJ2-7, the V gene TRBV23-1, with D hard to call. TRBV23-1 is an ORF, and what it does is uncertain. CDR3 length: 17 residues. Trimming stripped 2 bases from V and 4 bases from J, with 21 bases between. CDR3 amino acids: CASSQRKTRPGSYEQYF. In DNA, the CDR3 is TGCGCCAGCAGTCAACGGAAAACACGGCCTGGGTCGTACGAGCAGTACTTC.

The genes are TRBV28 and TRBJ2-7; 7 positions match TRBD2. CDR1 is MDHEN and CDR2 is SYDVKM in the germline V gene. The V segment lost 6 bases and the J segment 1 base; nucleotides outside the gene matches: 12. CDR3 length: 16 residues. CDR3 loop: CASSPIIWGGSYEQYF. The CDR3 DNA sequence: TGTGCCAGCAGCCCAATTATTTGGGGGGGTTCCTACGAGCAGTACTTC.

The genes are TRBV5-1 and TRBJ1-1; 8 nucleotides align to TRBD1. Germline V lookup: CDR1 SGHRS, CDR2 YFSETQ. V was clipped by 1 base and J by 0 bases; unmatched bases: 5. CDR3 length equals 16 residues. The CDR3 DNA reads TGCGCCAGCAGCTTGTACGCAGGGGGCGTGAACACTGAAGCTTTCTTT. As protein: CASSLYAGGVNTEAFF.

This chain connects TRBV19 to TRBJ2-7; TRBD1 matches 7 bases. This CDR3 spans 14 amino acids. J was trimmed by 3 bases and V by 5 bases; bases with no gene match: 7. Germline V gives CDR1 LNHDA, CDR2 SQIVND (reference sequence). This CDR3 is CASSPGQANYEQYF. The CDR3 DNA is TGTGCCAGTAGTCCAGGACAGGCGAACTACGAGCAGTACTTC.

The chain carries TRBV2 and TRBJ1-5; 9 bases align to TRBD1. Germline V CDR1 and CDR2: SNHLY, FYNNEI. This CDR3 region has 15 residues. Trimming took 6 bases from V and 7 from J; bases not matched to a gene: 10. The CDR3 nucleotides are TGTGCCAGCAGCACCGAGGGACAGGGTCAACAGCCCCAGCATTTT. It encodes CASSTEGQGQQPQHF.

This clone was seen repeatedly, ten times or more. CDR3 residues: CASTYAGGLNYGYTF. The CDR3 DNA follows: TGTGCCAGCACCTACGCGGGGGGGCTGAACTATGGCTACACCTTC. The gene calls are TRBV28 and TRBJ1-2, with D perhaps matching TRBD1 (6 bases). Trimming removed 7 bases at V and 2 bases at J, with 17 bases between. The CDR3 covers 15 residues. The germline V gene has CDR1 MDHEN and CDR2 SYDVKM.

The chain joins TRBV19 to TRBJ1-5; 7 bases fit TRBD1. The CDR3 totals 16 residues. Germline-derived CDR1 and CDR2 are LNHDA and SQIVND (reference sequence). V gave up 5 bases and J gave up 6 bases; unmatched junction bases: 13. The CDR3 protein is CASSSSWTGFSQPQHF. The CDR3 region has the DNA TGTGCCAGTAGTTCTTCCTGGACAGGTTTTAGTCAGCCCCAGCATTTT.

This clone turned up a few times. CDR3 coding DNA: TGTGCCAGCAGCCTTACAGGGTTGTGGACCGGGGAGCTGTTTTTT. Translation gives CASSLTGLWTGELFF. The V gene is TRBV28, the J gene TRBJ2-2; possible D gene TRBD1, 6 bases. The CDR3 sequence is 15 residues long. Germline CDR1 is MDHEN and CDR2 is SYDVKM. Trimming removed 6 bases from V and 5 bases from J, with 16 bases in between.

This clone was seen only a few times. The V gene is TRBV19, the J gene TRBJ2-2, with D uncertain. This CDR3 is built from 16 residues. The germline V gene encodes CDR1 LNHDA and CDR2 SQIVND (reference sequence). Trimming took off 5 bases at V and 4 bases at J, with 17 bases between the two ends. As DNA, the CDR3 is TGTGCCAGTAGTCGAGCCTTAGGGCTGAGCACCGGGGAGCTGTTTTTT. Translated, it gives CASSRALGLSTGELFF. The full variable domain, in which reference TRBV19 and TRBJ2-2 provide the parts outside the CDR3, is DGGITQSPKYLFRKEGQNVTLSCEQNLNHDAMYWYRQDPGQGLRLIYYSQIVNDFQKGDIAEGYSVSREKKESFPLTVTSAQKNPTAFYLCASSRALGLSTGELFFGEGSRLTVL.

The chain employs TRBV6-5 and TRBJ1-2; D gene ambiguous. Between the trimmed V and J ends, which lost 6 bases and 7 bases, there was a span of 15 bases. The CDR3 sequence is 13 residues long. The germline CDR1 and CDR2 sequences are MNHEY and SVGAGI. CDR3 DNA: TGTGCCAGCAGAACGCGGACGGCAGGTGGCTACACCTTC. Its translation: CASRTRTAGGYTF.

This chain uses TRBV29-1 with TRBJ2-1, with 8 bases aligning to TRBD2. Germline CDR1 is SQVTM and CDR2 is ANQGSEA. The CDR3 is 14 amino acids. The V and J ends lost 4 bases and 4 bases, in that order; junction bases with no gene match: 6. DNA for the CDR3: TGCAGCGTTGGGATTAGCGGGGCATACAATGAGCAGTTCTTC. It codes for CSVGISGAYNEQFF.

The rearrangement joins TRBV7-7 to TRBJ2-5, with D perhaps matching TRBD1 or TRBD2 (6 bases each). CDR3 length: 15 residues. Deletions cut 2 bases from V and 2 bases from J, with 12 bases between. Germline assignment: CDR1 SSHAT and CDR2 FNYEAQ (reference sequence). The CDR3 loop reads CASSLTVGGQETQYF. In DNA, the CDR3 is TGTGCCAGCAGCTTAACCGTAGGGGGGCAAGAGACCCAGTACTTC.

J is TRBJ2-3 and V is TRBV6-5, with 8 bases matching TRBD2. CDR3 length equals 15 residues. CDR1 and CDR2 from the germline V gene are MNHEY and SVGAGI. Trimming cost V 3 bases and J 4 bases; bases outside gene matches: 6. CDR3 DNA: TGTGCCAGCAGTTATGGGACTAGGAGGGCAGATACGCAGTATTTT. This sequence encodes CASSYGTRRADTQYF.